Each of the 15 T cell receptor beta chains below was sequenced from the same sample in a study of blood T cell repertoires in COVID-19 (dated by TCRdb to 2019 to 2021). Library prep was done by the immunoSEQ multiplex PCR assay. The table was pulled from immuneACCESS by TCRdb, which kept in-frame rearrangements only. Such tables lose some clones; where checked, under half of the loss comes from unresolved V genes, and the rest has no known cause. Within this sample are 200,000 to 300,000 clones, with about 88% of them counted one time only. The ten largest clones capture roughly 4% of the sample. The sequencing sample was made of peripheral blood. Every receptor here comes from a man between 60 and 70 years old who had recovered from COVID-19.

This chain links TRBV7-2 with TRBJ1-2; weak D call: TRBD1 (5 bases). From germline, CDR1 is SGHTA and CDR2 FQGNSA. V was shortened by 1 base and J by 5 bases, with 11 bases between the two germline ends. The CDR3 spans 14 residues. For the CDR3, the DNA is TGTGCCAGCAGCTTAGAAAGGACAACATATGGCTACACCTTC. Its translation is CASSLERTTYGYTF.

DNA for the CDR3: TGTGCCAGCAGCTTAGTCGTCAGGACATCCTACAATGAGCAGTTCTTC. Amino acid sequence: CASSLVVRTSYNEQFF. The chain employs TRBV11-2 and TRBJ2-1; TRBD1 is a possible D gene (5 bases). Trimming removed 1 base from V and 1 base from J, with 11 bases in between. The CDR3 extends over 16 amino acids. From germline, CDR1 is SGHAT and CDR2 FQNNGV.

This chain connects TRBV5-1 to TRBJ2-1; tentative D call: TRBD2 (5 bases). Trimming removed 4 bases from V and 7 bases from J, with 15 bases in between. In germline, CDR1 is SGHRS, CDR2 YFSETQ. The CDR3 contains 14 residues. The CDR3 DNA is TGCGCCAGCAGCCCCCAAATGACGGGGAATGAGCAGTTCTTC. Translating it yields CASSPQMTGNEQFF. The entire variable domain, with the rest obtained from reference TRBV5-1 and TRBJ2-1, is as follows: KAGVTQTPRYLIKTRGQQVTLSCSPISGHRSVSWYQQTPGQGLQFLFEYFSETQRNKGNFPGRFSGRQFSNSRSEMNVSTLELGDSALYLCASSPQMTGNEQFFGPGTRLTVL.

The chain combines TRBV12-5 with TRBJ1-2, with 11 bases that match TRBD1. The CDR3 spans 14 residues. Germline values: CDR1 LGHNT, CDR2 FRNRAP. V lost 6 bases to trimming and J lost 8 bases; unmatched junction nucleotides: 8. DNA of the CDR3: TGTGCTAGTGGCCTAAGGGACAGGGGGTCGGGCTACACCTTC. As protein: CASGLRDRGSGYTF.

This chain joins TRBV29-1 and TRBJ2-7; D possibly corresponds to TRBD1 (5 bases). The V gene's germline CDR1 is SQVTM and CDR2 ANQGSEA. Between the trimmed V and J ends, which lost 6 bases and 5 bases, there was a span of 14 bases. The CDR3 length is 12 residues. The CDR3 coding sequence is TGCAGCGTGAAGCTCAGGGTCAACGAGCAGTACTTC. Encoded protein: CSVKLRVNEQYF.

The V call is TRBV6-2 or TRBV6-3, the J call TRBJ2-7; 10 positions match TRBD1. CDR3 length: 16 residues. V shed 5 bases, J shed 2 bases, and the junction held 9 bases outside the gene matches. CDR1 and CDR2 from the germline V gene are MNHEY and SVGEGT. CDR3 residues: CASSRPGQGPAYEQYF. The CDR3 region has the DNA TGTGCCAGCAGTCGTCCGGGACAGGGGCCTGCCTACGAGCAGTACTTC.

V is TRBV6-5 and J is TRBJ2-2, with D perhaps TRBD2 (5 bases). V lost 0 bases to trimming and J lost 7 bases, with 9 bases between them. The V gene's germline CDR1 is MNHEY and CDR2 SVGAGI. CDR3 length equals 14 residues. In DNA, the CDR3 is TGTGCCAGCAGTTACTCGACGGGAAACGGGGAGCTGTTTTTT. Its translation: CASSYSTGNGELFF.

This clone was counted between two and nine times. The V gene is TRBV11-2, the J gene TRBJ2-7; 9 nucleotides match TRBD1. This CDR3 is 12 amino acids long. Germline CDR1 SGHAT, CDR2 FQNNGV. Trimming took 5 bases from V and 12 from J; bases not matched to a gene: 8. This CDR3 reads CASSVPGQGRYF. The DNA of the CDR3 is TGTGCCAGCAGCGTCCCGGGACAGGGACGGTACTTC. Combining the CDR3 with reference TRBV11-2 and TRBJ2-7 gives the whole variable domain EAGVAQSPRYKIIEKRQSVAFWCNPISGHATLYWYQQILGQGPKLLIQFQNNGVVDDSQLPKDRFSAERLKGVDSTLKIQPAKLEDSAVYLCASSVPGQGRYFGPGTRLTVT.

The J gene is TRBJ2-7, the V gene TRBV29-1; D might be TRBD2 (5 bases). The V and J ends lost 4 bases and 3 bases respectively, with 13 bases between them. Germline V gene sequence: CDR1 SQVTM, CDR2 ANQGSEA. This CDR3 contains 13 residues. In DNA, the CDR3 is TGCAGCGTTGTACGGCCGGAGGTCTACGAGCAGTACTTC. This gives the protein CSVVRPEVYEQYF.

The J gene is TRBJ2-7, the V gene TRBV19, with D uncertain. V was pared by 0 bases and J by 0 bases, with 12 bases between. The CDR3 sequence is 16 residues long. Germline V gene data show CDR1 as LNHDA and CDR2 as SQIVND (reference sequence). CDR3 sequence reads: CASSIDPSPSSYEQYF. CDR3 nucleotide sequence: TGTGCCAGTAGTATAGATCCGAGTCCGAGCTCCTACGAGCAGTACTTC. The full variable domain, rest sourced from reference TRBV19 and TRBJ2-7, is DGGITQSPKYLFRKEGQNVTLSCEQNLNHDAMYWYRQDPGQGLRLIYYSQIVNDFQKGDIAEGYSVSREKKESFPLTVTSAQKNPTAFYLCASSIDPSPSSYEQYFGPGTRLTVT.

The chain carries TRBV7-9 and TRBJ2-2; a weak D match, TRBD2 (6 bases). CDR1 is SEHNR and CDR2 is FQNEAQ in the germline V gene (reference sequence). Trimming removed 5 bases at V and 6 bases at J, with 19 bases between. CDR3 length: 16 residues. This CDR3 is CASSEQSGLPSGELFF. In DNA form, the CDR3 reads TGTGCCAGCAGCGAACAATCGGGACTCCCTTCCGGGGAGCTGTTTTTT.

This clone occurred once. V gene TRBV4-1 combines with J gene TRBJ1-2, with 11 bases aligning to TRBD1. The germline V gene has CDR1 MGHRA and CDR2 YSYEKL. With V trimmed by 2 bases and J by 7 bases, 6 bases remained unmatched. There are 15 residues in the CDR3. This CDR3 is CASSQLGQGAAGYTF. In nucleotides, the CDR3 is TGCGCCAGCAGCCAACTAGGACAGGGGGCGGCTGGCTACACCTTC.

The chain joins TRBV30 to TRBJ2-3; 7 bases are shared with TRBD1. Germline V gives CDR1 GTSNPN, CDR2 SVGIG (reference sequence). This CDR3 spans 16 amino acids. Losses at the gene ends were 0 bases for V and 5 bases for J; bases not matched to a gene: 11. This CDR3 reads CAWSVQGRGLGDTQYF. Written as DNA, the CDR3 is TGTGCCTGGAGTGTACAAGGAAGGGGGCTGGGAGATACGCAGTATTTT. Based on the CDR3 plus reference TRBV30 and TRBJ2-3, the full variable domain is SQTIHQWPATLVQPVGSPLSLECTVEGTSNPNLYWYRQAAGRGLQLLFYSVGIGQISSEVPQNLSASRPQDRQFILSSKKLLLSDSGFYLCAWSVQGRGLGDTQYFGPGTRLTVL.

This chain joins TRBV19 and TRBJ1-2; TRBD1 agrees at 8 bases. Trimming cost V 3 bases and J 6 bases; bases outside gene matches: 6. Germline V gives CDR1 LNHDA, CDR2 SQIVND (reference sequence). This CDR3 has 14 residues. CDR3 DNA sequence: TGTGCCAGTAGTATCCGACAGGGGTACAATGGCTACACCTTC. It encodes CASSIRQGYNGYTF.

V and J are TRBV5-4 and TRBJ2-7; 11 nucleotides align to TRBD2. In germline, CDR1 is SGHNT, CDR2 YYREEE (reference sequence). The CDR3 is 15 amino acids. The junction had 3 bases not matched to a gene; V was cut back by 0 bases and J by 4 bases. This chain's CDR3 is CASSLEGTSGYEQYF. The CDR3 DNA follows: TGTGCCAGCAGCTTGGAAGGGACTAGCGGTTACGAGCAGTACTTC.